This T cell receptor beta chain was sequenced during a study of T cells in Graves' hyperthyroidism and ophthalmopathy. CDR3 length equals 16 residues. Between the trimmed V and J ends, which lost 6 bases and 3 bases, there was a span of 17 bases. CDR1 and CDR2 (germline): MNHEY, SVGEGT. Regions amplified from RNA transcripts were the TCR beta CDR3 regions. First-round RT-PCR with HTBI primers amplified the TCR CDR3 region. TCRdb re-analysed the multiplex PCR reads in MiXCR, keeping a single row per CDR3 protein. The sample records over 150,000 distinct CDR3 sequences, over 15% being singletons. This clonotype has ten or more counts.

This TCR was recovered from a woman in her fifties or sixties with Graves' hyperthyroidism. The V gene is TRBV6-2 or TRBV6-3, the J gene TRBJ2-2; D tentatively reads TRBD1 or TRBD2 (5 bases each). Sequenced sample: blood. CDR3 residues: CASRTETSGYTGELFF. The CDR3 DNA is TGTGCCAGCAGGACAGAAACAAGCGGTTACACCGGGGAGCTGTTTTTT.